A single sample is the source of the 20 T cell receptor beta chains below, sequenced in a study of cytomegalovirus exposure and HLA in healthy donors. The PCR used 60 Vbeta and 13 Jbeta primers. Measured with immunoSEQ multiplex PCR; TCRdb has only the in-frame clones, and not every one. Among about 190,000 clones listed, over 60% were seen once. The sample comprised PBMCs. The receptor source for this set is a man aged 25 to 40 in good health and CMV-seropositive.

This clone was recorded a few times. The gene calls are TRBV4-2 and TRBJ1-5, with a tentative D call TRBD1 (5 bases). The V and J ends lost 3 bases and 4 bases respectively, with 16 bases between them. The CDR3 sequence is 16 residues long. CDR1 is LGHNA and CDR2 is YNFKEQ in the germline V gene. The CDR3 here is CASSHSPTQENQPQHF. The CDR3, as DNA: TGTGCCAGCAGCCATTCCCCCACACAGGAAAATCAGCCCCAGCATTTT.

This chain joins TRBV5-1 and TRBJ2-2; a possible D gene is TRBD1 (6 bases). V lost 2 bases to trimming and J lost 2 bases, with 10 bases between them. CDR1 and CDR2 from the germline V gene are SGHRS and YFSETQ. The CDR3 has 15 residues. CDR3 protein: CASSFRGGNTGELFF. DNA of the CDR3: TGCGCCAGCAGCTTTCGTGGGGGCAACACCGGGGAGCTGTTTTTT.

The CDR3 protein is CASSSQSGRIVGYTF. CDR3 sequence (DNA): TGTGCCAGCAGTTCCCAAAGTGGGAGGATTGTTGGCTACACCTTC. The chain employs TRBV27 and TRBJ1-2, with D unresolved. CDR1 and CDR2 (germline): MNHEY, SMNVEV (reference sequence). The CDR3 is 15 amino acids. V lost 4 bases, J lost 7 bases, and 19 bases lay in between.

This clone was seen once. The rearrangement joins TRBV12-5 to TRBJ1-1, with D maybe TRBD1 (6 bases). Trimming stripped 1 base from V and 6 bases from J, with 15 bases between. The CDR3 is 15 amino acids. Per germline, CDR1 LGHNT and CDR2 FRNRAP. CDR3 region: CASGLGKGGSAEAFF. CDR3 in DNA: TGTGCTAGTGGTTTGGGCAAGGGGGGGTCAGCTGAAGCTTTCTTT.

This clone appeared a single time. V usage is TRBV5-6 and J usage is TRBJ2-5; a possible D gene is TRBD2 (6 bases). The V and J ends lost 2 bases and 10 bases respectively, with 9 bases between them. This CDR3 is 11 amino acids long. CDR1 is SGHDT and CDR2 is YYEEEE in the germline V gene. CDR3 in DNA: TGTGCCAGCAGCTTTGGAGGGGACCAGTACTTC. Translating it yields CASSFGGDQYF.

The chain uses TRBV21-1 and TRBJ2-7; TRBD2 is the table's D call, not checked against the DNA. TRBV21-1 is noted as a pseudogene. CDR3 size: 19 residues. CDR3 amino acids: CASSKRATSGRTISYEQYF. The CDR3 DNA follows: TGTGCCAGCAGCAAAAGGGCCACTAGCGGGAGGACAATTTCCTACGAGCAGTACTTC.

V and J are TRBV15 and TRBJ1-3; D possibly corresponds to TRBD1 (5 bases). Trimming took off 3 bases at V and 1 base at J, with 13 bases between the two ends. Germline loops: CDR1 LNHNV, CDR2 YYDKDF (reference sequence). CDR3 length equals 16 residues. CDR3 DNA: TGTGCCACCAGCAGGCGAAGACAGAATTCTGGAAACACCATATATTTT. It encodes CATSRRRQNSGNTIYF.

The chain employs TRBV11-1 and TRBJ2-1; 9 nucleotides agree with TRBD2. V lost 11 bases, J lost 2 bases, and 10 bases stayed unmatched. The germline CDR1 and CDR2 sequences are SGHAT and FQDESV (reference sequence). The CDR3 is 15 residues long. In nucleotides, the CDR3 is TGTGCCCCAACGCGGTTAGCGGGGGCCTACAATGAGCAGTTCTTC. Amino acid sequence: CAPTRLAGAYNEQFF.

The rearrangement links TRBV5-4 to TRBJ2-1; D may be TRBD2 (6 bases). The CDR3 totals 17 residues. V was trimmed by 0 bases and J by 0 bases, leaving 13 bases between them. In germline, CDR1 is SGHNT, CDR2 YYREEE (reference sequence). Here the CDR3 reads CASSLGGPGSSYNEQFF. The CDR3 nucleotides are TGTGCCAGCAGCTTGGGAGGACCCGGGAGCTCCTACAATGAGCAGTTCTTC.

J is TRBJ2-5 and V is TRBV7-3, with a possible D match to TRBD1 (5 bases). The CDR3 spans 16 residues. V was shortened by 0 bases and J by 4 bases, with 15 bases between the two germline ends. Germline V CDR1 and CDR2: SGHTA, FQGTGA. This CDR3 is CASSLTGQGKGETQYF. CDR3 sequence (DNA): TGTGCCAGCAGCTTAACGGGGCAGGGAAAGGGAGAGACCCAGTACTTC.

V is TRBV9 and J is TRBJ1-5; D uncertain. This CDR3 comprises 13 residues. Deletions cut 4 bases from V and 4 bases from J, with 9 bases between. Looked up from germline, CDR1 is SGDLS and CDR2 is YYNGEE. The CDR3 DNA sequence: TGTGCCAGCAGCCGCGATTGGAATCAGCCCCAGCATTTT. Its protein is CASSRDWNQPQHF.

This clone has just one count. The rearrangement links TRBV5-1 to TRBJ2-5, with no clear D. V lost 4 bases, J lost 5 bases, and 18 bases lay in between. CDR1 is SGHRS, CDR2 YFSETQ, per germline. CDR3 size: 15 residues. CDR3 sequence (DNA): TGCGCCAGCAGCGTCCGACTGGCCCCCGGGGAGACCCAGTACTTC. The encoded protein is CASSVRLAPGETQYF.

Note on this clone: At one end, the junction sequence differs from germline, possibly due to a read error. The CDR3, as DNA: TGTTCCAGCAGCGGACAGGGGGCGAGCTCTGGAAACACCATATATTTT. Protein sequence: CSSSGQGASSGNTIYF. The J gene is TRBJ1-3, the V gene TRBV7-9; TRBD1 matches at 11 bases. The CDR3 totals 16 residues. CDR1 is SEHNR, CDR2 FQNEAQ, per germline (reference sequence).

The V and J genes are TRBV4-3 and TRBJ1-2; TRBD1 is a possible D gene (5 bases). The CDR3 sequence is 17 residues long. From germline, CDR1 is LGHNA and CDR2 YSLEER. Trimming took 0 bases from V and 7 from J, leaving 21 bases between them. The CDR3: CASSQDLPGGGDIGYTF. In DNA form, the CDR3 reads TGCGCCAGCAGCCAAGATCTTCCCGGGGGGGGAGATATTGGCTACACCTTC.

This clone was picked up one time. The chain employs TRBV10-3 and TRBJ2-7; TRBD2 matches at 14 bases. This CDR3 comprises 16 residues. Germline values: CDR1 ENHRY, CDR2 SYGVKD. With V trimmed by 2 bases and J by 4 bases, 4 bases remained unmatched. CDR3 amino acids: CAISEGTSGSQYEQYF. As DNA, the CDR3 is TGTGCCATCAGTGAGGGGACTAGCGGGAGTCAATACGAGCAGTACTTC.

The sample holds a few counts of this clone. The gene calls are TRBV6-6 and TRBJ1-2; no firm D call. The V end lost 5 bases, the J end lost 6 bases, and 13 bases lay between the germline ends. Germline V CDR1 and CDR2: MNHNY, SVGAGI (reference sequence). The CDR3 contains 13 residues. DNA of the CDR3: TGTGCCAGCAGTCTGGTCACACGGGATGGCTACACCTTC. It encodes CASSLVTRDGYTF.

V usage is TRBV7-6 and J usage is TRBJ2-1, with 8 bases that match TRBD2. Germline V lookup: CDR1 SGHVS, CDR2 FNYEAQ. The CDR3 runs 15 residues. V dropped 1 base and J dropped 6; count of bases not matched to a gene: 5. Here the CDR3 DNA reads TGTGCCAGCAGCTTAGACTCAAGCGGGGGCAATGAGCAGTTCTTC. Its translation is CASSLDSSGGNEQFF.

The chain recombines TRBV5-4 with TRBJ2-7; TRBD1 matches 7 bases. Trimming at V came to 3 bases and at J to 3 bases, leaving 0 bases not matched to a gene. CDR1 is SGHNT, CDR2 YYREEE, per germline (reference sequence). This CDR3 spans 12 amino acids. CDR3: CASSWDSYEQYF. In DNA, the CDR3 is TGTGCCAGCAGCTGGGACAGCTACGAGCAGTACTTC.

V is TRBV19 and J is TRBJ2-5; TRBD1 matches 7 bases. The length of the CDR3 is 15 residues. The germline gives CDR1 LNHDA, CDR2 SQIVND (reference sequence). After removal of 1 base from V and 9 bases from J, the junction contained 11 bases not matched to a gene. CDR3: CASSIVTGELEAQYF. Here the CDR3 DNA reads TGTGCCAGTAGTATAGTTACAGGGGAATTGGAGGCCCAGTACTTC.

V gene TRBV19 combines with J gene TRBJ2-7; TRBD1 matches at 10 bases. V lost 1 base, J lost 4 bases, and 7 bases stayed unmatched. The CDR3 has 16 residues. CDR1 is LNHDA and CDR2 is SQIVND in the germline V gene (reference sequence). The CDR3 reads CASSIATGQGYYEQYF. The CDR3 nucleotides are TGTGCCAGTAGTATAGCTACGGGACAGGGGTATTACGAGCAGTACTTC.